The entry below gives a single T cell receptor beta chain sequence along with its context. Its antigen remains undetermined. Base quality data are lacking; no much larger clone is found one base away. This entry is derived from a study of Ad26.COV2.S vaccination and SARS-CoV-2 variants (dated by TCRdb to about 2021). Some background on the complete study: TCRbeta repertoire sequencing was used to assess the specificity and breadth of SARS-CoV-2-reactive T cell receptors after Ad26.COV2.S vaccination. The TCR-sequenced set comprised around 30 samples: some 20 Ad26.COV2.S vaccine recipients, 5 placebo recipients and 8 SARS-CoV-2 convalescent individuals.

The immunoSEQ Assay was the method used to sequence TCRbeta CDR3 regions. After extraction, genomic DNA underwent amplification by bias-controlled multiplex PCR, followed by high-throughput sequencing. Per the original workflow: To quantify the absolute abundance of each unique TCRbeta CDR3 region, sequences were collapsed and filtered. T cell fraction was estimated by normalizing TCRbeta template counts to usable DNA, which was measured by amplifying reference genes present in all nucleated cells. Repertoire TCRs were annotated as SARS-CoV-2-specific when V gene, CDR3 amino acid sequence and J gene were exactly matched to a known reactive TCR set. The reference SARS-CoV-2 TCR set was obtained from MIRA and was filtered for enrichment in COVID-19-positive ImmuneCODE repertoires, whereby public or cross-reactive TCRs were removed. Drawing on the MIRA antigens, annotated TCRs were analysed further at the level of specific ORF or position within ORF. Breadth was defined as annotated unique rearrangements over total unique productive rearrangements; depth was the summed frequency of those rearrangements. Two-sided Wilcoxon rank-sum tests were applied when comparing TCR breadth between groups. TCRdb mirrors the immuneACCESS table, restricted to in-frame sequences. Some clones are absent from its copies; in checked studies, under half trace to an unresolved V gene, and the reason for the others is unknown. The V and J calls and clone size were taken over from that table, and D and trimming were inferred from the DNA. Present in this sample are under 150,000 clones, more than 80% of which were seen just once. Clones ranked in the top ten supply around 5% of the sample.

The CDR3 numbers 15 residues from cysteine through phenylalanine. Only the CDR3 region is kept as DNA, spanning 45 bases read in frame from base 1. V and J lose 8 bases and 6 bases, and a span of 20 bases separates them. Sequences SGHNT (CDR1) and YENEEA (CDR2) are obtained from the germline V gene. Study-wide conclusions, independent of this receptor: Non-spike TCR breadth was comparable between vaccine and placebo recipients, consistent with the vaccine containing only spike. Substantial breadth of spike-specific CD8+ and CD4+ T cell responses was reported after vaccination. Ad26.COV2.S recipients had higher spike-specific TCR breadth than placebo recipients (P = 0.0014). According to the authors, total T cell responses may have been underestimated by the TCR breadth and depth analyses.

Per the publication, the time point label means: individuals recovered from natural SARS-CoV-2 infection. In this chain, TRBV11-3 is recombined with TRBJ2-1; the D match is possibly TRBD1 or TRBD2, with 6 bases aligned in each. The sample here was peripheral blood, taken after recovery from COVID-19. The clonotype originates from a human donor who had recovered from COVID-19. The CDR3 amino acid sequence is: CASGTGGPEPNEQFF. The DNA sequence is given as TGTGCCAGCGGGACCGGGGGCCCGGAACCCAATGAGCAGTTCTTC.